These 12 T cell receptor beta chains were sequenced from one sample in a study of chemoradiotherapy in HPV16-positive cancers. Profiling relied on immunoSEQ multiplex PCR, and the TCRdb table lists in-frame clones only, not all of them. The sample shows 1,500 to 2,000 clones, under 85% of them seen only once. This specimen was tumor tissue, taken from a patient who underwent chemoradiotherapy. The source of these receptors is a human donor with HPV-associated anogenital cancer.

This clone has just a few counts. The chain links TRBV19 to TRBJ1-4, with 12 bases lining up with TRBD1. CDR1 LNHDA and CDR2 SQIVND come from the germline V gene (reference sequence). The V gene end was trimmed by 6 bases and the J gene end by 5 bases; junction bases not matched to a gene: 7. The CDR3 runs to 16 residues. In DNA form, the CDR3 reads TGTGCCAGTAGGAAGGGACAGGGGGCATCAAATGAAAAACTGTTTTTT. Amino acid sequence: CASRKGQGASNEKLFF.

J is TRBJ1-2 and V is TRBV15; possibly TRBD1 for D (6 bases). The CDR3 is 15 residues long. Looked up from germline, CDR1 is LNHNV and CDR2 is YYDKDF (reference sequence). The V gene lost 3 bases and the J gene lost 6 bases, with 17 bases spanning the gap. For the CDR3, the DNA is TGTGCCACCAGCAGTAAGCGACAGGATTACCATGGCTACACCTTC. It encodes CATSSKRQDYHGYTF.

V is TRBV28 and J is TRBJ2-7; TRBD2 aligns across 8 bases. The CDR3 totals 14 residues. V was pared by 3 bases and J by 8 bases, with 9 bases of the junction left unmatched. The germline V gene has CDR1 MDHEN and CDR2 SYDVKM. DNA for the CDR3: TGTGCCAGCAGTTTTGGGACTAGGGAGAGCAAGCAGTACTTC. Its protein is CASSFGTRESKQYF.

The gene calls are TRBV6-5 and TRBJ2-3; no firm D call. CDR3 length: 16 amino acids. Trimming left V 4 bases short and J 5 bases short, with 19 bases between. Per the germline V gene, CDR1 is MNHEY and CDR2 is SVGAGI. CDR3 nucleotide sequence: TGTGCCAGCAGTTTTCAATTCTCCCGCATACGAGATACGCAGTATTTT. Protein sequence: CASSFQFSRIRDTQYF.

The chain employs TRBV4-2 and TRBJ2-5; the match to TRBD2 covers 10 bases. J gave up 2 bases and V 0 bases, and 3 bases lay outside the gene matches. Germline V lookup: CDR1 LGHNA, CDR2 YNFKEQ. CDR3 length equals 16 residues. CDR3 sequence reads: CASSQESGGVQETQYF. As DNA, the CDR3 is TGTGCCAGCAGCCAAGAAAGCGGGGGGGTACAAGAGACCCAGTACTTC.

This clone was counted between two and nine times. The chain recombines TRBV30 with TRBJ2-7; D gene uncertain. The V end lost 2 bases, the J end lost 2 bases, and 7 bases lay between the germline ends. The germline gives CDR1 GTSNPN, CDR2 SVGIG (reference sequence). The CDR3 has 12 amino acids. In DNA form, the CDR3 reads TGTGCCTGGAGTATACAGCCCTACGAGCAGTACTTC. Encoded protein: CAWSIQPYEQYF.

For the CDR3, the DNA is TGCGCCAGCAGTGAAAGGGCGGACCCCTACGAGCAGTACTTC. This sequence encodes CASSERADPYEQYF. V is TRBV10-2 and J is TRBJ2-7; no firm D call. The CDR3 runs 14 residues. The germline gives CDR1 WSHSY, CDR2 SAAADI. Trimming stripped 3 bases from V and 2 bases from J, with 11 bases between.

This clone showed up just a few times. This rearrangement joins TRBV6-6 to TRBJ1-1; perhaps TRBD1 as D (5 bases). There are 14 residues in the CDR3. Germline V CDR1 and CDR2: MNHNY, SVGAGI (reference sequence). Trimming left V 8 bases short and J 4 bases short, with 17 bases between. This chain's CDR3 is CASPPGPGITEAFF. Written as DNA, the CDR3 is TGTGCCAGCCCCCCGGGTCCAGGGATCACTGAAGCTTTCTTT.

The rearrangement links TRBV4-1 to TRBJ2-2, with unresolved D. The CDR3 runs to 14 residues. Germline V gives CDR1 MGHRA, CDR2 YSYEKL. Trimming cost V 2 bases and J 4 bases, with 8 bases left between them. The CDR3 reads CASSQPLGTGELFF. CDR3 DNA sequence: TGCGCCAGCAGCCAACCATTGGGCACCGGGGAGCTGTTTTTT.

The rearrangement links TRBV5-1 to TRBJ1-6; D gene uncertain. CDR1 SGHRS and CDR2 YFSETQ come from the germline V gene. This CDR3 spans 16 amino acids. The V and J ends lost 0 bases and 0 bases respectively, with 7 bases between them. CDR3 bases: TGCGCCAGCAGCTTGGATCAGAGCTCCTATAATTCACCCCTCCACTTT. Translation: CASSLDQSSYNSPLHF.

The rearrangement uses TRBV28 and TRBJ2-4; D is undetermined. The germline V gene has CDR1 MDHEN and CDR2 SYDVKM. The V end was cut by 3 bases, the J end by 0 bases, with 18 bases between. The CDR3 is made up of 18 amino acids. This CDR3 reads CASSFGPIPALAKNIQYF. DNA of the CDR3: TGTGCCAGCAGTTTCGGGCCCATCCCTGCCCTAGCCAAAAACATTCAGTACTTC.

This rearrangement joins TRBV11-3 to TRBJ2-1; D may match TRBD1 or TRBD2 (5 bases each). From germline, CDR1 is SGHNT and CDR2 YENEEA. The CDR3 length is 12 residues. The ends were cut back, 5 bases at V and 6 bases at J, with 8 bases in the middle. As DNA, the CDR3 is TGTGCCAGCAGCACCGGGACCAATGAGCAGTTCTTC. This sequence encodes CASSTGTNEQFF.